Sequencing of this T cell receptor beta chain was carried out in a study of lymphopenia after photon versus proton radiotherapy. Findings and caveats of the study: Post-nadir diversity loss with photons came from oligoclonal expansion, particularly CD8+ Temra cells. Larger post-nadir TCR diversity loss correlated inversely with survival in deceased patients.

Produced via immunoSEQ multiplex PCR; TCRdb's table is partial and in-frame only. This sample has 70,000 or so clones, with about nine tenths found just once. Regarding this clone: What it binds is unknown.

Trimming at V came to 5 bases and at J to 3 bases, leaving 5 bases not matched to a gene. The CDR3 extends over 13 amino acids. Germline lookup yields CDR1 SGHRS and CDR2 YFSETQ. The source was peripheral blood, collected from a patient treated with photon-based radiotherapy. This receptor was taken from a woman aged 35 to 49 with cholangiocarcinoma. The V call is TRBV5-1, the J call TRBJ2-7, with 7 bases that match TRBD1. The CDR3 sequence is CASRATGDYEQYF. CDR3 nucleotides: TGCGCCAGCAGGGCAACAGGGGACTACGAGCAGTACTTC. The full variable domain, completed using reference TRBV5-1 and TRBJ2-7, is KAGVTQTPRYLIKTRGQQVTLSCSPISGHRSVSWYQQTPGQGLQFLFEYFSETQRNKGNFPGRFSGRQFSNSRSEMNVSTLELGDSALYLCASRATGDYEQYFGPGTRLTVT.